The 18 T cell receptor beta chains below all came from one sample that was sequenced in a study of blood T cell repertoires in COVID-19. Only in-frame clones appear in the TCRdb table, and some are missing; sequencing was by immunoSEQ multiplex PCR. Of about 140,000 clones detected, roughly four fifths appear once; the ten largest clones hold 1.5% to 2%. Material for sequencing was PBMCs or T cells enriched from blood (not recorded which). Receptors were obtained from a woman younger than 35 who had been exposed to COVID-19.

This clone came up once. The genes are TRBV7-8 and TRBJ2-7, with D maybe TRBD1 (5 bases). The CDR3 has 14 residues. V lost 1 base, J lost 2 bases, and 9 bases lay in between. The germline gives CDR1 SGHVS, CDR2 FQNEAQ. DNA for the CDR3: TGTGCCAGCAGCTTAGGGGGCCAGGCCTACGAGCAGTACTTC. As protein: CASSLGGQAYEQYF.

This clone appeared a few times. The rearrangement links TRBV5-1 to TRBJ2-7; TRBD2 might be the D (6 bases). V lost 3 bases and J 0 bases, leaving 10 bases between the germline ends. The germline V gene has CDR1 SGHRS and CDR2 YFSETQ. The CDR3 totals 14 residues. In nucleotides, the CDR3 is TGCGCCAGCAGCTGGGACTGGGCCTCCTACGAGCAGTACTTC. It translates to CASSWDWASYEQYF.

The J gene is TRBJ1-2, the V gene TRBV4-2; 10 bases are a match to TRBD1. After removal of 1 base from V and 7 bases from J, the junction contained 6 bases not matched to a gene. Germline assignment: CDR1 LGHNA and CDR2 YNFKEQ. CDR3 length: 15 residues. The CDR3 DNA follows: TGTGCCAGCAGCCAAGGACAGGGGGCTTACGGTGGCTACACCTTC. Translated: CASSQGQGAYGGYTF.

The V gene is TRBV5-1, the J gene TRBJ2-3; D is perhaps TRBD2 (5 bases). The germline CDR1 and CDR2 sequences are SGHRS and YFSETQ. The CDR3 is made up of 17 amino acids. The V end lost 3 bases, the J end lost 4 bases, and 21 bases lay between the germline ends. In nucleotides, the CDR3 is TGCGCCAGCAGCTCCATCCTCCTAGAGAGGGCCCCAGATACGCAGTATTTT. It yields the protein CASSSILLERAPDTQYF.

The chain joins TRBV11-2 to TRBJ2-7, with 9 bases lining up with TRBD2. The CDR3 runs 14 residues. The V gene's germline CDR1 is SGHAT and CDR2 FQNNGV. V gave up 3 bases and J gave up 4 bases; unmatched junction bases: 4. The CDR3 is CASSFGTSMYEQYF. The CDR3 DNA reads as TGTGCCAGCAGCTTCGGGACTAGCATGTACGAGCAGTACTTC.

V gene TRBV29-1 combines with J gene TRBJ1-5, with 7 bases identical to TRBD1. Per germline, CDR1 SQVTM and CDR2 ANQGSEA. The CDR3 is 13 amino acids. V lost 7 bases and J lost 5; bases outside the gene matches: 8. The CDR3 DNA reads as TGCAGCGCCAAACAGGGGATGGATCAGCCCCAGCATTTT. It codes for CSAKQGMDQPQHF.

This clone was seen only a few times. The chain couples TRBV6-1 to TRBJ2-3; D is perhaps TRBD2 (6 bases). CDR1 MNHNS and CDR2 SASEGT come from the germline V gene. V was shortened by 1 base and J by 2 bases, with 7 bases between the two germline ends. CDR3 length: 14 amino acids. The CDR3, as DNA: TGTGCCAGCAGTGAAGGGACTACCACAGATACGCAGTATTTT. It specifies CASSEGTTTDTQYF.

The chain recombines TRBV2 with TRBJ2-3; TRBD1 matches at 9 bases. J was trimmed by 6 bases and V by 6 bases; bases with no gene match: 7. The germline V gene has CDR1 SNHLY and CDR2 FYNNEI. CDR3 length: 14 amino acids. In nucleotides, the CDR3 is TGTGCCAGCAGGGGACAGGGCCTCAGGGATACGCAGTATTTT. Its translation is CASRGQGLRDTQYF.

The table lists this clone with a count of one. The genes are TRBV3-1 (or the pseudogene TRBV3-2) and TRBJ2-3; TRBD2 matches at 9 bases. CDR3 length equals 13 residues. Germline V lookup: CDR1 LGHDT, CDR2 YNNKEL (reference sequence). J lost 4 bases, V lost 10 bases, and 6 bases had no gene match. The CDR3 loop is CATVAGAADTQYF. CDR3 sequence (DNA): TGTGCCACCGTAGCGGGAGCCGCAGATACGCAGTATTTT.

This chain uses TRBV6-5 with TRBJ2-1; 11 positions match TRBD2. Germline values: CDR1 MNHEY, CDR2 SVGAGI. The junction had 5 bases not matched to a gene; V was cut back by 6 bases and J by 7 bases. The CDR3 loop spans 14 amino acids. The CDR3 is CASSTTSGSNEQFF. The CDR3, as DNA: TGTGCCAGCAGCACCACTAGCGGGAGTAATGAGCAGTTCTTC.

This chain links TRBV19 with TRBJ2-1; 12 nucleotides line up with TRBD2. V shed 5 bases and J 5 bases; nucleotides not matched to a gene: 7. CDR1 is LNHDA, CDR2 SQIVND, per germline (reference sequence). This CDR3 has 16 residues. The CDR3 is CASSPGLAGYDNEQFF. The CDR3 region has the DNA TGTGCCAGTAGTCCCGGACTAGCGGGATACGACAATGAGCAGTTCTTC.

A single count supports this clone. V is TRBV19 and J is TRBJ2-4; 8 bases fit TRBD1. The J segment lost 9 bases and the V segment lost 4 bases, leaving 5 bases of the junction unmatched. The CDR3 spans 13 residues. CDR1 and CDR2 from the germline V gene are LNHDA and SQIVND (reference sequence). CDR3 sequence reads: CASSTGQGVIQYF. CDR3 bases: TGTGCCAGTAGTACCGGACAGGGTGTCATTCAGTACTTC.

The V gene is TRBV2, the J gene TRBJ1-1, with 10 bases aligning to TRBD1. CDR1 SNHLY and CDR2 FYNNEI come from the germline V gene. The CDR3 loop spans 13 amino acids. J lost 6 bases, V lost 10 bases, and 8 bases had no gene match. This CDR3 reads CATLRQGAAEAFF. CDR3 in DNA: TGTGCCACCCTCAGACAGGGGGCGGCTGAAGCTTTCTTT.

The chain links TRBV7-6 to TRBJ2-1; TRBD1 might be the D (5 bases). Between the trimmed V and J ends, which lost 5 bases and 7 bases, there was a span of 15 bases. The CDR3 length is 14 residues. The V gene's germline CDR1 is SGHVS and CDR2 FNYEAQ. The CDR3 loop is CASSPIQGRNEQFF. The CDR3, as DNA: TGTGCCAGCAGCCCGATTCAGGGTAGAAATGAGCAGTTCTTC.

The rearrangement uses TRBV28 and TRBJ1-5; D remains ambiguous. The CDR3 sequence is 17 residues long. V lost 2 bases and J 0 bases, leaving 14 bases between the germline ends. The germline gives CDR1 MDHEN, CDR2 SYDVKM. CDR3 in amino acids: CASSLTREVYSNQPQHF. The DNA for the CDR3 is TGTGCCAGCAGTTTAACCCGAGAGGTGTATAGCAATCAGCCCCAGCATTTT. Full variable domain (remainder filled in from reference TRBV28 and TRBJ1-5): DVKVTQSSRYLVKRTGEKVFLECVQDMDHENMFWYRQDPGLGLRLIYFSYDVKMKEKGDIPEGYSVSREKKERFSLILESASTNQTSMYLCASSLTREVYSNQPQHFGDGTRLSIL.

V is TRBV5-6 and J is TRBJ2-5; possible D gene TRBD1, 6 bases. The V end lost 0 bases, the J end lost 1 base, and 7 bases lay between the germline ends. Looked up from germline, CDR1 is SGHDT and CDR2 is YYEEEE. The CDR3 is 14 amino acids. The CDR3 coding sequence is TGTGCCAGCAGCTTGGTGGGGGCCCAAGAGACCCAGTACTTC. As protein: CASSLVGAQETQYF.

V is TRBV29-1 and J is TRBJ1-1; D possibly corresponds to TRBD1 (6 bases). This CDR3 has 15 amino acids. Deletions cut 7 bases from V and 4 bases from J, with 22 bases between. In germline, CDR1 is SQVTM, CDR2 ANQGSEA. CDR3 amino acids: CSGGVSSEGGTEAFF. In DNA form, the CDR3 reads TGCAGCGGCGGCGTCAGCTCGGAAGGGGGCACTGAAGCTTTCTTT. The whole variable domain, filled in from reference TRBV29-1 and TRBJ1-1, reads SAVISQKPSRDICQRGTSLTIQCQVDSQVTMMFWYRQQPGQSLTLIATANQGSEATYESGFVIDKFPISRPNLTFSTLTVSNMSPEDSSIYLCSGGVSSEGGTEAFFGQGTRLTVV.

The chain recombines TRBV24-1 with TRBJ1-2; D might be TRBD1 (5 bases). Trimming pared 9 bases from V and 10 bases from J, leaving 20 bases between. The V gene's germline CDR1 is KGHDR and CDR2 SFDVKD. This CDR3 spans 13 amino acids. For the CDR3, the DNA is TGTGCCACCCAGGGCCTTCCCTCTTTTGACTACACCTTC. Its protein product is CATQGLPSFDYTF.